A single sample is the source of the 29 T cell receptor beta chains below, sequenced in a study of molecular identifiers for immune sequencing clone quantification. MiXCR, run by TCRdb on the PCR reads, gives a single entry per CDR3 protein. The data show 300,000 to 400,000 distinct CDR3 sequences, with over 20% seen just once and over 0.7% held by the top ten. The sample consisted of naive CD8+ T cells from blood, with Jurkat cell RNA spiked in. The subset here: FACS-sorted CD8+CD4-CCR7+CD45RA+ naive T cells. These receptors were taken from a human donor in good health. Some libraries in this study had Jurkat cell RNA spiked in.

This clonotype was detected only a few times. With a much larger clone just one base away, this may be a read error. In nucleotides, the CDR3 is TGTGCCAGCAGTAGGGTACTCGGCAATCAGCCCCAGCATTTT. Translated: CASSRVLGNQPQHF. The rearrangement links TRBV28 to TRBJ1-5; D is unresolved. This CDR3 is built from 14 residues. Germline CDR1 and CDR2: MDHEN and SYDVKM. The V end lost 5 bases, the J end lost 2 bases, and 10 bases lay between the germline ends.

There are many counts of this clonotype. The chain recombines TRBV12-3 or TRBV12-4 with TRBJ1-2, with D possibly TRBD1 on 6 matching bases. The CDR3 extends over 13 amino acids. V lost 7 bases and J lost 4, with 13 bases in between. CDR3 in DNA: TGTGCCAGCATGCCGGGAGGGGGCTATGGCTACACCTTC. Protein: CASMPGGGYGYTF.

Notes on this clonotype: One base away lies a much larger clone, so this may be a sequencing read error. The chain uses TRBV7-9 and TRBJ2-3; D remains unclear. CDR3 length: 15 amino acids. The germline CDR1 and CDR2 sequences are SEHNR and FQNEAQ (reference sequence). For the CDR3, the DNA is TGTGCCAGCAGCTCACGCCCGGCGGCCACAGATATGCAGTATTTT. Translation: CASSSRPAATDMQYF.

At least ten counts were recorded for this clonotype. V is TRBV5-1 and J is TRBJ2-3, with D unclear. Germline V gives CDR1 SGHRS, CDR2 YFSETQ. The V end lost 1 base, the J end lost 2 bases, and 11 bases lay between the germline ends. The CDR3 is 15 amino acids. Here the CDR3 reads CASSLIAPFTDTQYF. The CDR3 DNA reads TGCGCCAGCAGCTTGATAGCTCCCTTCACAGATACGCAGTATTTT. Based on the CDR3 plus reference TRBV5-1 and TRBJ2-3, the full variable domain is KAGVTQTPRYLIKTRGQQVTLSCSPISGHRSVSWYQQTPGQGLQFLFEYFSETQRNKGNFPGRFSGRQFSNSRSEMNVSTLELGDSALYLCASSLIAPFTDTQYFGPGTRLTVL.

This clonotype was observed at least ten times. The chain recombines TRBV25-1 with TRBJ2-7; 7 bases agree with TRBD1. CDR3 length equals 13 residues. CDR1 and CDR2 (germline): MGHDK, SYGVNS. V lost 4 bases and J lost 3; bases outside the gene matches: 3. The CDR3 sequence: CASSGDRVYEQYF. The CDR3 coding sequence is TGTGCCAGCAGTGGCGACAGGGTCTACGAGCAGTACTTC.

A remark on this clonotype: Given a much more abundant clone one base away, this may be a read error. The CDR3 region is CAGSLTGVGTGLNTEAFF. The CDR3 DNA sequence: TGTGCCGGCAGCTTAACTGGGGTCGGGACAGGTTTGAACACTGAAGCTTTCTTT. The J gene is TRBJ1-1, the V gene TRBV7-3; 8 bases align to TRBD1. Looked up from germline, CDR1 is SGHTA and CDR2 is FQGTGA. The CDR3 covers 18 residues.

Worth noting for this clonotype: Since a much larger clone is just one base distant, this may be a read error. The chain couples TRBV28 to TRBJ1-1, with a possible D match to TRBD1 (5 bases). This CDR3 has 13 amino acids. Germline CDR1 and CDR2: MDHEN and SYDVKM. In DNA form, the CDR3 reads TGTGCCAGCAGGGCACGGGCCGGGACTGAAGCTCTCTTT. This encodes CASRARAGTEALF.

This chain connects TRBV21-1 to TRBJ2-5; TRBD2 was called by the table and not checked on the DNA. TRBV21-1 is termed a pseudogene. The CDR3 spans 18 residues. The DNA of the CDR3 is TGTGCCAGCAGCAAAGTTGAGCGGGAGCGCAATCTCCAAGAGACCCAGTACTTC. Residues: CASSKVERERNLQETQYF.

About this clonotype: The junction differs from germline at one of its ends, possibly a read error. The CDR3 spells CASSQGLGPNTVAFF. The CDR3 bases are TGCGCCAGCAGCCAAGGACTGGGGCCAAACACTGTAGCTTTCTTT. The chain links TRBV4-3 to TRBJ1-1; possibly TRBD1 for D (5 bases). Germline assignment: CDR1 LGHNA and CDR2 YSLEER. The CDR3 contains 15 residues.

Comment on this clonotype: A much larger clonotype is one base distant, so this may be a read error. The V and J genes are TRBV13 and TRBJ2-7; 7 bases fit TRBD2. This CDR3 spans 12 amino acids. Germline CDR1 PRHDT, CDR2 FYEKMQ (reference sequence). The V and J ends lost 7 bases and 7 bases, in that order; junction bases with no gene match: 7. The CDR3 DNA follows: TGTGCCAGCACCCAAGGAGCGGGAGAGCAGTACTTC. Amino acids: CASTQGAGEQYF.

This clonotype was seen many times. The rearrangement links TRBV7-9 to TRBJ1-6; 7 positions match TRBD1. This CDR3 is built from 19 residues. From germline, CDR1 is SEHNR and CDR2 FQNEAQ (reference sequence). The J segment lost 2 bases and the V segment lost 4 bases, leaving 14 bases of the junction unmatched. CDR3 sequence (DNA): TGTGCCAGCAGCTCAGGTCTCGACAGGGACGATACCTATAATTCACCCCTCCACTTT. Translation gives CASSSGLDRDDTYNSPLHF.

At least ten counts were recorded for this clonotype. The chain joins TRBV7-9 to TRBJ2-3; D ambiguous. V lost 6 bases, J lost 3 bases, and 10 bases lay in between. Looked up from germline, CDR1 is SEHNR and CDR2 is FQNEAQ (reference sequence). The CDR3 totals 13 residues. The CDR3 loop is CASREHLTDTQYF. The CDR3 nucleotides read TGTGCCAGCAGAGAGCATCTTACAGATACGCAGTATTTT.

This clonotype was seen ten or more times. The V gene is TRBV14, the J gene TRBJ2-3; D possibly uses TRBD1 or TRBD2 (5 bases each). Germline CDR1 reads SGHDN; CDR2 reads FVKESK. The CDR3 has 18 amino acids. The ends were cut back, 0 bases at V and 0 bases at J, with 16 bases in the middle. For the CDR3, the DNA is TGTGCCAGCAGCCAAGATGCCGTTGGGGGAGAAAGCACAGATACGCAGTATTTT. Translated, it gives CASSQDAVGGESTDTQYF.

The chain couples TRBV5-6 to TRBJ1-2; D gene ambiguous. V shed 4 bases and J shed 10 bases, with 20 bases lying between them. In germline, CDR1 is SGHDT, CDR2 YYEEEE. This CDR3 contains 14 residues. DNA for the CDR3: TGTGCCAGCAGCACCGCCCCTCAGGACGATGACTACACCTTC. The encoded protein is CASSTAPQDDDYTF.

On this clonotype: This may arise from a read error, as a much more abundant clone is one base away. The V call is TRBV19, the J call TRBJ1-1; 8 bases match TRBD1. The CDR3 is 15 residues long. Germline V gene data show CDR1 as LNHDA and CDR2 as SQIVND (reference sequence). The junction had 14 bases not matched to a gene; V was cut back by 11 bases and J by 3 bases. The chain's CDR3 is CAGFNAQGAYTEAFF. As DNA, the CDR3 is TGTGCCGGTTTCAACGCCCAGGGGGCATACACTGAAGCTTTCTTT. Filled out from reference TRBV19 and TRBJ1-1, the complete variable domain reads DGGITQSPKYLFRKEGQNVTLSCEQNLNHDAMYWYRQDPGQGLRLIYYSQIVNDFQKGDIAEGYSVSREKKESFPLTVTSAQKNPTAFYLCAGFNAQGAYTEAFFGQGTRLTVV.

The chain is built from TRBV13 and TRBJ1-5, with D unresolved. The CDR3 runs to 14 residues. The germline gives CDR1 PRHDT, CDR2 FYEKMQ (reference sequence). With 5 bases removed from V and 4 bases from J, the gap between germline ends came to 12 bases. CDR3 residues: CASSIRGRNQPQHF. In DNA form, the CDR3 reads TGTGCCAGCAGCATAAGAGGCAGGAATCAGCCCCAGCATTTT.

The table lists this clonotype with a count of one. Possible read error: a much larger clone is one base away. V usage is TRBV28 and J usage is TRBJ2-5; no clear D. The CDR3 runs 14 residues. Germline CDR1 reads MDHEN; CDR2 reads SYDVKM. The chain's CDR3 is CASRDLMGRETQCF. In DNA form, the CDR3 reads TGTGCCAGCAGAGACCTCATGGGCCGAGAGACCCAGTGCTTC.

This clonotype came up many times. The chain has TRBV6-5 and TRBJ2-7, with D possibly TRBD2 on 5 matching bases. The CDR3 extends over 11 amino acids. Looked up from germline, CDR1 is MNHEY and CDR2 is SVGAGI. Deletions cut 5 bases from V and 3 bases from J, with 5 bases between. The CDR3 sequence: CASSDYYEQYF. CDR3 in DNA: TGTGCCAGCAGTGACTACTACGAGCAGTACTTC.

This clonotype was seen many times. The chain is built from TRBV7-9 and TRBJ1-5; possibly TRBD1 for D (6 bases). The CDR3 runs 13 residues. V was pared by 6 bases and J by 7 bases, with 13 bases between. The germline V gene encodes CDR1 SEHNR and CDR2 FQNEAQ (reference sequence). This CDR3 is CASSPEGGQPQHF. The CDR3 DNA sequence: TGTGCCAGCAGTCCAGAGGGGGGACAGCCCCAGCATTTT.

This clonotype was found a few times. The genes are TRBV4-3 and TRBJ2-2; TRBD1 matches at 8 bases. CDR1 and CDR2 (germline): LGHNA, YSLEER. The trim removed 1 base at V and 3 bases at J, leaving 4 bases unmatched. CDR3 length: 16 residues. The CDR3 loop is CASSQARTGYTGELFF. CDR3 DNA sequence: TGCGCCAGCAGCCAAGCTAGGACAGGGTACACCGGGGAGCTGTTTTTT.

With respect to this clonotype: The junction departs from germline at one end; a sequencing error may be responsible. The chain joins TRBV13 to TRBJ1-1, with D perhaps TRBD1 (5 bases). The CDR3 is 14 amino acids. Germline CDR1 and CDR2: PRHDT and FYEKMQ (reference sequence). This CDR3 reads CASSVGGEYTGAFF. The CDR3 region has the DNA TGTGCCAGCAGCGTGGGGGGTGAGTACACTGGAGCTTTCTTT.

This clonotype was recorded many times. V gene TRBV7-2 combines with J gene TRBJ1-1, with 11 bases identical to TRBD1. CDR3 length equals 15 residues. J gave up 6 bases and V 5 bases, and 8 bases lay outside the gene matches. CDR1 SGHTA and CDR2 FQGNSA come from the germline V gene. CDR3 sequence reads: CASSNRDRGASEAFF. The CDR3 DNA reads as TGTGCCAGCAGCAATAGGGACAGGGGGGCTTCTGAAGCTTTCTTT.

In regard to this clonotype: A read error is possible here, since a much larger clone lies one base away. The rearrangement uses TRBV28 and TRBJ2-4, with D possibly being TRBD2 (5 bases). The CDR3 runs 14 residues. Germline CDR1 and CDR2: MDHEN and SYDVKM. V lost 6 bases, J lost 8 bases, and 17 bases lay in between. CDR3 loop: CASSPNGVVDIQYF. In DNA form, the CDR3 reads TGTGCCAGCAGCCCGAACGGGGTGGTGGACATTCAGTACTTC. The whole variable domain, remainder taken from reference TRBV28 and TRBJ2-4, is DVKVTQSSRYLVKRTGEKVFLECVQDMDHENMFWYRQDPGLGLRLIYFSYDVKMKEKGDIPEGYSVSREKKERFSLILESASTNQTSMYLCASSPNGVVDIQYFGAGTRLSVL.

Turning to this clonotype: At one end, the junction sequence differs from germline, possibly due to a read error. The CDR3 DNA sequence: TGTGTCAGCAGTCCCAACAGGGTGGACGAAGAGACCCAGTACTTC. The encoded protein is CVSSPNRVDEETQYF. The genes are TRBV28 and TRBJ2-5; tentatively, D is TRBD1 (6 bases). There are 15 residues in the CDR3. Germline V lookup: CDR1 MDHEN, CDR2 SYDVKM.

This clonotype was found many times. The CDR3 loop is CASSLEGYSYEQYF. As DNA, the CDR3 is TGCGCCAGCAGCCTAGAGGGGTACTCCTACGAGCAGTACTTC. The chain combines TRBV5-1 with TRBJ2-7; tentatively, D is TRBD1 or TRBD2 (5 bases each). Germline values: CDR1 SGHRS, CDR2 YFSETQ. V was pared by 4 bases and J by 0 bases, with 11 bases between. This CDR3 region has 14 residues.

V usage is TRBV7-2 and J usage is TRBJ2-7; D may match TRBD1 or TRBD2 (6 bases each). The V and J ends lost 5 bases and 5 bases respectively, with 16 bases between them. The CDR3 is made up of 14 amino acids. Germline V CDR1 and CDR2: SGHTA, FQGNSA. In nucleotides, the CDR3 is TGTGCCAGCAGCGAACCGGGGGCTACTCACGAGCAGTACTTC. Its translation: CASSEPGATHEQYF.

This clonotype came up a few times. This sequence joins TRBV4-3 and TRBJ2-1, with 8 positions matching TRBD2. The trim removed 0 bases at V and 9 bases at J, leaving 10 bases unmatched. CDR1 and CDR2 from the germline V gene are LGHNA and YSLEER. This CDR3 region has 16 residues. The CDR3 bases are TGCGCCAGCAGCCAAGACGCGGGAGGAAGGGCAAGTGAGCAGTTCTTC. Translation: CASSQDAGGRASEQFF.

Remarks on this clonotype: A much larger clone sits a single nucleotide away, making a read error possible. The chain combines TRBV5-6 with TRBJ1-4; D uncertain. The CDR3 loop spans 15 amino acids. Germline V gene lookup returns CDR1 SGHDT and CDR2 YYEEEE. The CDR3 sequence is CASSSRAYIFEKPFF. The CDR3 DNA sequence: TGTGCCAGCAGTTCCCGGGCCTATATTTTTGAAAAACCGTTTTTT.

At least ten counts were recorded for this clonotype. The CDR3 nucleotides read TGTGCCAGCAGCTTTAGGATGATAGCGGGGATCCGAGACCCTAGCACAGATACGCAGTATTTT. It encodes CASSFRMIAGIRDPSTDTQYF. The V and J genes are TRBV7-2 and TRBJ2-3; 8 bases agree with TRBD2. The CDR3 extends over 21 amino acids. V shed 3 bases and J 0 bases; nucleotides not matched to a gene: 20. CDR1 is SGHTA, CDR2 FQGNSA, per germline.